This T cell receptor (beta chain) emerged from a study of CXCR3-negative and CXCR3-positive naive CD8 T cells. Notes on the study in general: Hydrophobicity of TRB CDR3s was greater in CXCR3-positive naive cells than in CXCR3-negative naive cells. Naive subsets did not differ in surface CD5, and TRB CDR3 properties served to infer TCR strength.

In regard to this clonotype: Antigen specificity is unknown.

The authors made the TRB cDNA libraries by 5' RACE using UMI labels. TCRdb reprocessed the 5' RACE reads, keeping one entry per CDR3 protein, no DNA. The sample includes about 50,000 distinct CDR3 sequences. Germline CDR1 is MNHEY and CDR2 is SMNVEV (reference sequence). The CDR3 spans 12 residues. The chain couples TRBV27 to TRBJ2-1; absent DNA, TCRdb's TRBD1 call cannot be checked. The source of this sequence is a human donor in good health. Some clones in this sample may be carry-over from other donors' samples. Sequencing was performed on naive CXCR3+ CD8+ T cells from blood. The subset was: CD45RO-CCR7+CD27+CD95- naive CD8+ T cells expressing CXCR3 (TNR3+). CDR3: CASSLDRFEQFF.